This TCR beta chain appears in the sequencing data of a study of shared clonotypes between healthy human individuals. Study at large: For every donor, three CD4 naive, three CD4 memory, two CD8 naive and one CD8 memory plates were used.

This clone appeared a single time. Germline V lookup: CDR1 SGHRS, CDR2 YFSETQ. The CDR3 extends over 15 amino acids. Between the trimmed V and J ends, which lost 4 bases and 1 base, there was a span of 14 bases. Clones were read by immunoSEQ multiplex PCR, and TCRdb kept only the in-frame ones, dropping some. Here the sample spans about 2.4 million clones, approximately 94% being singletons. The receptor's source is a young man in good health. Some clones in this sample may be carry-over from other donors' samples. The J gene is TRBJ2-5, the V gene TRBV5-1, with D perhaps TRBD1 or TRBD2 (5 bases each). Sequenced: naive CD4+ T cells from PBMCs. The sample's subset: CD45RA+ positively selected. The CDR3 nucleotides are TGCGCCAGCAGCCCGATTGGTGGGGGCCAAGAGACCCAGTACTTC. This encodes CASSPIGGGQETQYF.